These 20 T cell receptor beta chains share one sample of origin, sequenced in a study of T cells in Graves' hyperthyroidism and ophthalmopathy. Amplified TCR beta CDR3 regions derived from RNA transcripts. The TCR CDR3 first-round RT-PCR relied on the HTBI primer set. TCRdb processed the multiplex PCR reads anew with MiXCR; each CDR3 protein has one entry. The top ten hold under 8% of the sample, which has approximately 700,000 distinct CDR3 sequences, 45% seen once. Sequenced: peripheral blood or thyroid tissue (not recorded which). The receptor set was obtained from an adult man with Graves' disease, either hyperthyroidism or ophthalmopathy (not recorded which).

The chain is built from TRBV12-3 or TRBV12-4 and TRBJ1-1; no clear D. The CDR3 extends over 14 amino acids. The V end lost 3 bases, the J end lost 0 bases, and 8 bases lay between the germline ends. This CDR3 reads CASSLSTLNTEAFF. In DNA form, the CDR3 reads TGTGCCAGCAGTTTGTCCACTTTGAACACTGAAGCTTTCTTT.

This clonotype was recorded many times. J is TRBJ1-1 and V is TRBV7-2; D ambiguous. The CDR3 loop spans 13 amino acids. The germline V gene encodes CDR1 SGHTA and CDR2 FQGNSA. Trimming removed 3 bases at V and 1 base at J, with 6 bases between. Here the CDR3 reads CASSFMENTEAFF. DNA for the CDR3: TGTGCCAGCAGCTTCATGGAGAACACTGAAGCTTTCTTT.

This clonotype turned up a few times. The chain joins TRBV14 to TRBJ1-2; tentatively, D is TRBD1 (6 bases). Germline-derived CDR1 and CDR2 are SGHDN and FVKESK. The CDR3 is 15 residues long. V gave up 1 base and J gave up 8 bases, with 17 bases separating them. The CDR3 bases are TGTGCCAGCAGCCAAGCTCTCACAGGGTGGGACGGCTACACCTTC. It is translated as CASSQALTGWDGYTF.

This clonotype was counted between two and nine times. The V and J genes are TRBV5-1 and TRBJ2-7; D possibly corresponds to TRBD1 (5 bases). V gave up 5 bases and J gave up 6 bases, with 15 bases separating them. This CDR3 is 13 amino acids long. Germline lookup yields CDR1 SGHRS and CDR2 YFSETQ. Written as DNA, the CDR3 is TGCGCCAGCAGTCAGACAGTTGGTCGCGAGCAGTACTTC. Its protein is CASSQTVGREQYF. The full variable domain, completed using reference TRBV5-1 and TRBJ2-7, is KAGVTQTPRYLIKTRGQQVTLSCSPISGHRSVSWYQQTPGQGLQFLFEYFSETQRNKGNFPGRFSGRQFSNSRSEMNVSTLELGDSALYLCASSQTVGREQYFGPGTRLTVT.

Only a few counts were recorded for this clonotype. V is TRBV20-1 and J is TRBJ2-7, with 11 bases fitting TRBD2. V dropped 4 bases and J dropped 0; count of bases not matched to a gene: 8. The CDR3 extends over 16 amino acids. Germline lookup yields CDR1 DFQATT and CDR2 SNEGSKA (reference sequence). In nucleotides, the CDR3 is TGCAGTGCTACTCCGACTAGCGGGACCTACTCCTACGAGCAGTACTTC. Translating gives CSATPTSGTYSYEQYF.

The gene calls are TRBV5-4 and TRBJ1-2; D unresolved. The CDR3 spans 13 residues. V dropped 4 bases and J dropped 3 bases, with 10 bases sitting between them. Germline V gene data show CDR1 as SGHNT and CDR2 as YYREEE (reference sequence). The CDR3 is CASSVWEDYGYTF. CDR3 in DNA: TGTGCCAGCAGCGTATGGGAGGACTATGGCTACACCTTC.

This sequence joins TRBV5-1 and TRBJ1-1, with 8 bases that match TRBD1. The ends lost 4 bases at V and 4 bases at J; junction bases unmatched: 6. CDR3 length: 14 amino acids. Germline V gene lookup returns CDR1 SGHRS and CDR2 YFSETQ. The CDR3 loop reads CASSETTGVTEAFF. CDR3 coding DNA: TGCGCCAGCAGCGAGACGACAGGGGTCACTGAAGCTTTCTTT.

A note on this clonotype: At one end the junction does not follow the germline gene, possibly because of a read error. This chain links TRBV7-6 with TRBJ2-2, with TRBD1 identical over 10 bases. This CDR3 contains 16 residues. Germline lookup yields CDR1 SGHVS and CDR2 FNYEAQ. CDR3 coding DNA: TGTGCCAGCGCGAAGACAGGGGGCGCGATCACCGGGAAGCTGTTTTTT. It translates to CASAKTGGAITGKLFF.

The V and J genes are TRBV29-1 and TRBJ1-1; unclear D gene. The CDR3 has 9 amino acids. From germline, CDR1 is SQVTM and CDR2 ANQGSEA. The CDR3 loop reads CLRDTEAFF. The CDR3 nucleotides read TGCCTTAGGGACACTGAAGCTTTCTTT.

The J gene is TRBJ1-2, the V gene TRBV20-1; tentative D call: TRBD1 (5 bases). Trimming took off 5 bases at V and 8 bases at J, with 21 bases between the two ends. CDR3 size: 14 residues. CDR1 is DFQATT, CDR2 SNEGSKA, per germline (reference sequence). This CDR3 reads CSALPPGDRLGYTF. The CDR3 nucleotides read TGCAGTGCTCTACCCCCGGGGGATAGGTTGGGCTACACCTTC.

As regards this clonotype: The conserved phenylalanine or tryptophan is not found at the CDR3 terminus, so this likely reflects a read error. No DNA is shown, since the ends of the CDR3 on it are uncertain; the CDR3 is the one TCRdb lists. V and J are TRBV4-3 and TRBJ2-5. Germline CDR1 LGHNA, CDR2 YSLEER. Termini included, the CDR3 measures 8 amino acids. This CDR3 is CASSPAFV.

This chain joins TRBV12-3 or TRBV12-4 and TRBJ1-2, with D uncertain. Between the trimmed V and J ends, which lost 6 bases and 7 bases, there was a span of 15 bases. CDR3 length equals 13 residues. CDR3 sequence reads: CASSLNEIGGYTF. The CDR3 DNA sequence: TGTGCCAGCAGCCTCAACGAGATCGGTGGCTACACCTTC.

The chain couples TRBV7-9 to TRBJ2-7; TRBD1 is a possible D gene (6 bases). V lost 6 bases and J 0 bases, leaving 18 bases between the germline ends. This CDR3 spans 16 amino acids. Germline CDR1 reads SEHNR; CDR2 reads FQNEAQ (reference sequence). The DNA of the CDR3 is TGTGCCAGCAGACCCGCAGGGACACCTAACTCCTACGAGCAGTACTTC. Translation gives CASRPAGTPNSYEQYF.

The chain is built from TRBV5-1 and TRBJ2-5, with TRBD1 identical over 7 bases. V dropped 7 bases and J dropped 5; count of bases not matched to a gene: 14. The CDR3 length is 15 residues. Germline lookup yields CDR1 SGHRS and CDR2 YFSETQ. For the CDR3, the DNA is TGCGCCAGCCAATTGTGGACAGGCCCCTCTGAGACCCAGTACTTC. This encodes CASQLWTGPSETQYF.

In this sample, this clonotype turned up a few times. The gene calls are TRBV19 and TRBJ1-4; D call uncertain. This CDR3 is built from 13 residues. The germline V gene has CDR1 LNHDA and CDR2 SQIVND (reference sequence). The V and J ends lost 3 bases and 7 bases respectively, with 9 bases between them. The CDR3 is CASSITQGEKLFF. DNA of the CDR3: TGTGCCAGTAGTATCACACAAGGTGAAAAACTGTTTTTT.

Details on this clonotype: This may be a read error, as it is one base from a much larger clone. The chain combines TRBV7-8 with TRBJ1-2, with a weak D call TRBD1 (5 bases). The CDR3 is 14 residues long. Per the germline V gene, CDR1 is SGHVS and CDR2 is FQNEAQ. The CDR3, as DNA: TGTGCCGGCAGCTTAGCGGGGGGTAACTATGGCTACACCTTC. It codes for CAGSLAGGNYGYTF.

The chain couples TRBV20-1 to TRBJ2-2, with TRBD1 as a possible D gene (5 bases). The ends were cut back, 0 bases at V and 7 bases at J, with 12 bases in the middle. The CDR3 runs to 14 residues. The germline gives CDR1 DFQATT, CDR2 SNEGSKA (reference sequence). CDR3 nucleotides: TGCAGTGCTAGAGATGGGGCAGTCCGCGGGGAGCTGTTTTTT. It encodes CSARDGAVRGELFF.

Notes on this clonotype: A junction boundary mismatches the germline segment, possibly from a read error. The chain links TRBV9 to TRBJ1-4; D is unresolved. CDR1 is SGDLS, CDR2 YYNGEE, per germline. CDR3 length: 15 amino acids. Written as DNA, the CDR3 is TGTGCCGGCAGCGCCCGACCTGCAACTAATGAAAAACTGTTTTTT. Translation gives CAGSARPATNEKLFF.

This clonotype occurred a few times. The genes are TRBV2 and TRBJ1-1; perhaps TRBD1 as D (6 bases). Trimming removed 8 bases from V and 2 bases from J, with 15 bases in between. Germline V gene data show CDR1 as SNHLY and CDR2 as FYNNEI. The CDR3 is 14 amino acids. CDR3 sequence: CASSKGGSNTEAFF. CDR3 bases: TGTGCCAGCTCCAAAGGGGGTAGCAACACTGAAGCTTTCTTT.

This clonotype was seen only a few times. V usage is TRBV7-2 and J usage is TRBJ2-7, with 9 bases aligning to TRBD1. V lost 1 base, J lost 2 bases, and 6 bases stayed unmatched. The CDR3 loop spans 16 amino acids. CDR1 is SGHTA and CDR2 is FQGNSA in the germline V gene. The DNA of the CDR3 is TGTGCCAGCAGCTTAGATACAGGGGGCTTCGCCTACGAGCAGTACTTC. This codes for CASSLDTGGFAYEQYF.